Below, 31 T cell receptor beta chains from the same sample are listed, as sequenced in a study of T cell repertoires in cytomegalovirus infection. These receptors have no identified antigens. TCRdb analysed the reads with MiXCR anew, one entry per CDR3 protein. The table records approximately 110,000 distinct CDR3 sequences, around 30% of them present only once. Source: CD8+ T cells from cultured PBMCs, taken from culture after CMV antigen stimulation. The origin of the receptors is a human donor in good health (CMV status not recorded). Some clones in this sample may be carry-over from other donors' samples.

In this sample, this clonotype turned up many times. J is TRBJ2-1 and V is TRBV7-8, with no clear D. Germline V gene data show CDR1 as SGHVS and CDR2 as FQNEAQ. The CDR3 has 14 amino acids. Trimming took 1 base from V and 3 from J, leaving 7 bases between them. CDR3 loop: CASSLGGLYNEQFF. DNA of the CDR3: TGTGCCAGCAGCTTAGGTGGCCTCTACAATGAGCAGTTCTTC. Drawing the rest from reference TRBV7-8 and TRBJ2-1, the complete variable domain is GAGVSQSPRYKVAKRGQDVALRCDPISGHVSLFWYQQALGQGPEFLTYFQNEAQLDKSGLPSDRFFAERPEGSVSTLKIQRTQQEDSAVYLCASSLGGLYNEQFFGPGTRLTVL.

This CDR3 is CASSAWAFDEKLFF. The CDR3 coding sequence is TGTGCCAGCAGTGCATGGGCCTTTGATGAAAAACTGTTTTTT. The chain employs TRBV12-3 or TRBV12-4 and TRBJ1-4; D is unclear. The CDR3 extends over 14 amino acids. V lost 5 bases to trimming and J lost 6 bases, with 13 bases between them.

This clonotype was recorded a few times. This CDR3 is CASSSGVFTEAFF. DNA for the CDR3: TGTGCCAGCAGCTCAGGGGTGTTCACTGAAGCTTTCTTT. The J gene is TRBJ1-1, the V gene TRBV7-6; TRBD1 is a possible D gene (6 bases). V was pared by 4 bases and J by 4 bases, with 10 bases between. The CDR3 sequence is 13 residues long. Per germline, CDR1 SGHVS and CDR2 FNYEAQ.

This clonotype has just a few counts. The chain carries TRBV7-6 and TRBJ2-3, with 10 bases fitting TRBD2. CDR3 length: 16 amino acids. V was pared by 4 bases and J by 0 bases, with 4 bases of the junction left unmatched. CDR1 SGHVS and CDR2 FNYEAQ come from the germline V gene. CDR3 loop: CASSSLAGASTDTQYF. The CDR3 DNA sequence: TGTGCCAGCAGCTCCCTAGCGGGGGCTAGCACAGATACGCAGTATTTT.

V usage is TRBV11-2 and J usage is TRBJ2-1; D remains ambiguous. Germline assignment: CDR1 SGHAT and CDR2 FQNNGV. The V end lost 3 bases, the J end lost 2 bases, and 11 bases lay between the germline ends. The CDR3 length is 15 residues. The CDR3 nucleotides are TGTGCCAGCAGCTTCACTGGTGGGGCCTACAATGAGCAGTTCTTC. Translating gives CASSFTGGAYNEQFF. The full variable domain, its missing parts supplied by reference TRBV11-2 and TRBJ2-1, is EAGVAQSPRYKIIEKRQSVAFWCNPISGHATLYWYQQILGQGPKLLIQFQNNGVVDDSQLPKDRFSAERLKGVDSTLKIQPAKLEDSAVYLCASSFTGGAYNEQFFGPGTRLTVL.

The chain combines TRBV7-2 with TRBJ2-7; D possibly matches TRBD1 or TRBD2 (6 bases each). The ends were cut back, 1 base at V and 4 bases at J, with 11 bases in the middle. Looked up from germline, CDR1 is SGHTA and CDR2 is FQGNSA. The CDR3 sequence is 14 residues long. CDR3 in DNA: TGTGCCAGCAGCTTAGAGGGGGGTTGGTACGAGCAGTACTTC. It translates to CASSLEGGWYEQYF. Supplemented by reference TRBV7-2 and TRBJ2-7, the full variable domain reads GAGVSQSPSNKVTEKGKDVELRCDPISGHTALYWYRQSLGQGLEFLIYFQGNSAPDKSGLPSDRFSAERTGGSVSTLTIQRTQQEDSAVYLCASSLEGGWYEQYFGPGTRLTVT.

The chain carries TRBV6-1 and TRBJ2-4, with D perhaps being TRBD1 or TRBD2 (7 bases each). The CDR3 consists of 13 residues. Germline CDR1 MNHNS, CDR2 SASEGT. The V gene lost 6 bases and the J gene lost 6 bases, with 12 bases spanning the gap. The DNA of the CDR3 is TGTGCCAGCAGAGCGGGACAGAGAAACATTCAGTACTTC. This translates into CASRAGQRNIQYF.

The chain links TRBV28 to TRBJ2-1; tentatively, D is TRBD1 (5 bases). The V and J ends lost 3 bases and 8 bases respectively, with 17 bases between them. The CDR3 covers 15 residues. The germline CDR1 and CDR2 sequences are MDHEN and SYDVKM. CDR3 sequence reads: CASSFSDTWRDEQFF. CDR3 in DNA: TGTGCCAGCAGTTTCTCGGACACTTGGCGCGATGAGCAGTTCTTC.

J is TRBJ2-7 and V is TRBV7-9, with 10 bases identical to TRBD1. There are 17 residues in the CDR3. V lost 1 base to trimming and J lost 1 base; unmatched junction nucleotides: 7. Germline CDR1 is SEHNR and CDR2 is FQNEAQ (reference sequence). CDR3 sequence reads: CASSLGGGQGPSYEQYF. The CDR3 DNA reads TGTGCCAGCAGCTTAGGAGGGGGACAGGGGCCGTCCTACGAGCAGTACTTC.

This chain uses TRBV12-3 or TRBV12-4 with TRBJ1-5; TRBD1 matches at 9 bases. The CDR3 is 14 amino acids. The ends lost 6 bases at V and 7 bases at J; junction bases unmatched: 7. The chain's CDR3 is CASSQGTGRQPQHF. DNA for the CDR3: TGTGCCAGCAGCCAAGGGACAGGGAGACAGCCCCAGCATTTT.

V usage is TRBV2 and J usage is TRBJ2-2, with 11 bases aligning to TRBD2. Per germline, CDR1 SNHLY and CDR2 FYNNEI. The CDR3 spans 18 residues. J lost 0 bases, V lost 3 bases, and 6 bases had no gene match. The CDR3 is CASSDHRLAGTNTGELFF. CDR3 DNA: TGTGCCAGCAGTGATCATCGACTAGCGGGGACGAACACCGGGGAGCTGTTTTTT.

V and J are TRBV4-2 and TRBJ1-2, with D maybe TRBD1 (6 bases). CDR1 and CDR2 (germline): LGHNA, YNFKEQ. Trimming removed 1 base at V and 1 base at J, with 10 bases between. The length of the CDR3 is 15 residues. For the CDR3, the DNA is TGTGCCAGCAGCCAAGGACAGGTTCTTAACTATGGCTACACCTTC. Translated, it gives CASSQGQVLNYGYTF.

The chain uses TRBV7-8 and TRBJ1-5, with 7 bases matching TRBD1. This CDR3 comprises 18 residues. V lost 5 bases, J lost 4 bases, and 17 bases stayed unmatched. Germline V CDR1 and CDR2: SGHVS, FQNEAQ. CDR3 amino acids: CASSVKATGSDPNQPQHF. In nucleotides, the CDR3 is TGTGCCAGCAGCGTAAAAGCGACAGGGTCCGACCCTAATCAGCCCCAGCATTTT.

The chain carries TRBV29-1 and TRBJ2-1; D is ambiguous. The germline V and J ends were trimmed by 4 bases and 9 bases, with 7 bases remaining between them. This CDR3 is built from 10 residues. Looked up from germline, CDR1 is SQVTM and CDR2 is ANQGSEA. CDR3 region: CSVARTEQFF. CDR3 DNA: TGCAGCGTTGCTAGGACTGAGCAGTTCTTC.

This clonotype was observed a few times. The V and J genes are TRBV7-2 and TRBJ1-1; 7 nucleotides align to TRBD1. Trimming cost V 3 bases and J 4 bases; bases outside gene matches: 8. CDR3 length: 15 amino acids. Per the germline V gene, CDR1 is SGHTA and CDR2 is FQGNSA. CDR3: CASSFLGRGGTEAFF. As DNA, the CDR3 is TGTGCCAGCAGCTTTCTTGGCAGGGGGGGCACTGAAGCTTTCTTT.

The chain links TRBV12-3 or TRBV12-4 to TRBJ2-1, with 8 nucleotides matching TRBD2. V shed 6 bases, J shed 4 bases, and the junction held 14 bases outside the gene matches. The CDR3 totals 17 residues. CDR3 sequence reads: CASSPNLSGGEYNEQFF. CDR3 DNA: TGTGCCAGCAGCCCTAACCTAAGCGGGGGAGAGTACAATGAGCAGTTCTTC.

This clonotype was observed a few times. This chain links TRBV7-6 with TRBJ2-7, with TRBD1 matching 7 bases. CDR1 SGHVS and CDR2 FNYEAQ come from the germline V gene. This CDR3 contains 13 residues. Trimming at V came to 5 bases and at J to 2 bases, leaving 3 bases not matched to a gene. The DNA of the CDR3 is TGTGCCAGCAGCCCGGGACAGCCCTACGAGCAGTACTTC. Its protein is CASSPGQPYEQYF.

The chain links TRBV15 to TRBJ2-2; D not resolved. The CDR3 consists of 14 residues. Deletions cut 4 bases from V and 7 bases from J, with 13 bases between. Germline V lookup: CDR1 LNHNV, CDR2 YYDKDF (reference sequence). The CDR3 here is CATSTLGNRGELFF. As DNA, the CDR3 is TGTGCCACCAGCACTCTAGGGAACCGCGGGGAGCTGTTTTTT.

The chain combines TRBV7-2 with TRBJ2-5, with 8 bases that match TRBD2. Trimming removed 1 base from V and 4 bases from J; junction bases left unmatched: 11. Germline V gene sequence: CDR1 SGHTA, CDR2 FQGNSA. The CDR3 consists of 17 residues. CDR3 in DNA: TGTGCCAGCAGCTTAGTTATTCTCGGGGGGGCACGAGAGACCCAGTACTTC. It specifies CASSLVILGGARETQYF.

There are a few counts of this clonotype. The V gene is TRBV29-1, the J gene TRBJ2-1; D not certain. Germline V gene lookup returns CDR1 SQVTM and CDR2 ANQGSEA. This CDR3 is 13 amino acids long. The V gene lost 6 bases and the J gene lost 0 bases, with 9 bases spanning the gap. The CDR3 DNA reads TGCAGCGTACTCACGAGCTCCTACAATGAGCAGTTCTTC. Amino acids: CSVLTSSYNEQFF.

This chain uses TRBV3-1 with TRBJ2-7; TRBD1 agrees at 7 bases. The CDR3 loop spans 15 amino acids. Losses at the gene ends were 1 base for V and 5 bases for J; bases not matched to a gene: 8. Germline V gene lookup returns CDR1 LGHDT and CDR2 YNNKEL (reference sequence). The CDR3 here is CASSQVTGAPHEQYF. Written as DNA, the CDR3 is TGTGCCAGCAGCCAAGTAACAGGGGCTCCGCACGAGCAGTACTTC.

Note on this clonotype: One end of the junction varies from germline; a read error may be responsible. The chain joins TRBV5-1 to TRBJ2-3, with no clear D. The CDR3 has 16 residues. CDR1 and CDR2 from the germline V gene are SGHRS and YFSETQ. The CDR3 reads CASTLRLSSSTDTQYF. The CDR3 nucleotides read TGCGCCAGCACCTTGAGACTTTCGTCTAGCACAGATACGCAGTATTTT.

CDR3 region: CASSIQDSVEQYF. The DNA of the CDR3 is TGTGCCAGTAGTATACAAGACAGCGTCGAGCAGTACTTC. This chain links TRBV19 with TRBJ2-7; TRBD1 might be the D (5 bases). The CDR3 runs to 13 residues. Trimming cost V 2 bases and J 6 bases, with 11 bases left between them. Germline CDR1 LNHDA, CDR2 SQIVND (reference sequence).

This clonotype was found a few times. The V gene is TRBV12-3 or TRBV12-4, the J gene TRBJ2-7, with D uncertain. V was cut by 2 bases and J by 1 base, with 12 bases left in between. There are 15 residues in the CDR3. CDR3 in amino acids: CASSLSGLGSYEQYF. CDR3 sequence (DNA): TGTGCCAGCAGTTTAAGTGGATTAGGGTCCTACGAGCAGTACTTC.

The chain carries TRBV20-1 and TRBJ2-7, with D perhaps matching TRBD2 (6 bases). Germline CDR1 reads DFQATT; CDR2 reads SNEGSKA (reference sequence). The CDR3 consists of 14 residues. Trimming cost V 5 bases and J 3 bases, with 17 bases left between them. CDR3 DNA: TGCAGTGCTTGGGACTCTTTAGTAGGCTACGAGCAGTACTTC. Translation: CSAWDSLVGYEQYF.

The V gene is TRBV19, the J gene TRBJ1-1; 9 bases fit TRBD1. After removal of 0 bases from V and 1 base from J, the junction contained 6 bases not matched to a gene. CDR1 is LNHDA and CDR2 is SQIVND in the germline V gene (reference sequence). The CDR3 has 17 amino acids. CDR3 residues: CASSIDPRTGANTEAFF. CDR3 nucleotides: TGTGCCAGTAGTATAGATCCAAGGACAGGGGCGAACACTGAAGCTTTCTTT.

This sequence joins TRBV18 and TRBJ2-5; 11 bases are shared with TRBD2. The ends lost 3 bases at V and 5 bases at J; junction bases unmatched: 8. This CDR3 region has 16 residues. Germline CDR1 is KGHSH and CDR2 is LQKENI. Here the CDR3 DNA reads TGTGCCAGCTCACCTCCTACTAGCGGGGGTTGGGAGACCCAGTACTTC. Protein: CASSPPTSGGWETQYF.

At least ten counts were recorded for this clonotype. The chain employs TRBV7-2 and TRBJ1-1; D not certain. The CDR3 length is 13 residues. Germline CDR1 SGHTA, CDR2 FQGNSA. V lost 3 bases and J 1 base, leaving 6 bases between the germline ends. CDR3 nucleotide sequence: TGTGCCAGCAGCTTTACAGCGAACACTGAAGCTTTCTTT. This gives the protein CASSFTANTEAFF.

This clonotype was observed a few times. The rearrangement joins TRBV7-6 to TRBJ2-7, with D possibly matching TRBD1 (5 bases). The CDR3 has 14 residues. V lost 3 bases and J lost 0, with 9 bases in between. CDR1 and CDR2 from the germline V gene are SGHVS and FNYEAQ. The CDR3 spells CASSLRTSSYEQYF. The DNA for the CDR3 is TGTGCCAGCAGCTTGCGGACAAGCTCCTACGAGCAGTACTTC.

This clonotype came up many times. In DNA form, the CDR3 reads TGTGCCAGCAGCTCCGGACCGGGTTACGAGCAGTACTTC. Residues: CASSSGPGYEQYF. The chain is built from TRBV11-2 and TRBJ2-7, with no clear D. The germline V and J ends were trimmed by 4 bases and 4 bases, with 11 bases remaining between them. This CDR3 has 13 residues. CDR1 is SGHAT, CDR2 FQNNGV, per germline.

This clonotype was seen only a few times. This chain links TRBV6-6 with TRBJ1-6; 7 bases are a match to TRBD1. This CDR3 has 16 residues. The germline CDR1 and CDR2 sequences are MNHNY and SVGAGI (reference sequence). The J segment lost 7 bases and the V segment lost 2 bases, leaving 8 bases of the junction unmatched. DNA of the CDR3: TGTGCCAGCAGTTACACCCGACAGGGTAGAAATTCACCCCTCCACTTT. It is translated as CASSYTRQGRNSPLHF.